The rows below give T cell receptor beta chains drawn from one sample of a study of OX40 agonist ivuxolimab in advanced cancers. Using immunoSEQ multiplex PCR, the repertoire was profiled, and TCRdb retains in-frame clones only, with some absent. Of around 67,000 clones listed, 70% to 90% are singletons. The sample consisted of CD4+ or CD8+ T cells sorted from blood, taken in a trial of the OX40 agonist ivuxolimab. The receptors come from an adult with an advanced solid tumor such as melanoma, head and neck, liver or kidney cancer. CDR3s include the opening cysteine and the closing phenylalanine or tryptophan.

V,CDR3
TRBV2,CASTGTRAGELFF
TRBV1,CTSSQTRPAGNTGELFF
TRBV6-6,CASSFGGKQYF
TRBV30,CAYTRQTYEQYF
TRBV19,CASKSRTGNEKLFF
TRBV7-3,CASSLSRGGIGEQFF
TRBV30,CAWSTQRRYNTGELFF
TRBV21-1,CASSKERLACPLDSTDTQYF
TRBV27,CASSRRLVAYNEQFF
TRBV10-3,CAISFSGLDTGELFF
TRBV5-1,CASSWTGGGEAFF
TRBV6-6,CASSYFRDTQYF
TRBV6-6,CASSYAGQGITEAFF
TRBV28,CASSLSGYGYTF
TRBV7-8,CASSFSGSLDGYTF
TRBV10-2,CASRIAGGKGEQFF
TRBV7-8,CASSPGGNEQFF
TRBV4-1,CASSRSRELGETQYF
TRBV28,CASSLVAGVHREQYF
TRBV12-5,CASGAHSGIGYTF
TRBV30,CAWRTDSGGEKLFF
TRBV19,CASSRSRGTYGYTF
TRBV28,CASSVQGPRDYGYTF
TRBV19,CASSPTSTGFREAFF
TRBV12-5,CASGYNQGGEETQYF
TRBV27,CASSTPGQGRYEQYF
TRBV14,CASSHSAAGGYGYTF
TRBV30,CAWSVRRESLGYTF
TRBV19,CASRANTEAFF
TRBV9,CASSEGADPSNQPQHF
TRBV29-1,CSVPGLAGGQETQYF
TRBV4-2,CASSPRQGSDGYGYTF
TRBV9,CASSVGTPNEQFF
TRBV29-1,CSDLGQLGYEQYF
TRBV6-5,CASSTDREQYF
TRBV27,CASSLRRRLNTGELFF
TRBV7-9,CASSVAPSTEQYF
TRBV4-1,CASSQLAGAKNIQYF
TRBV7-9,CASSLDRTGATNEKLFF
TRBV14,CASSQELPGQGAYTF
TRBV28,CASSLSTTGGYGYTF
TRBV10-3,CAIGAGSTGELFF
TRBV5-4,CASSSAGAPGETQYF
TRBV7-2,CASSFDGLTEAFF
TRBV19,CASSIGRRQETQYF